The TCR beta chain described here comes from a study of cytomegalovirus exposure and HLA in healthy donors. General study results and limits: A later analysis found first-cohort TCR clusters tended to co-occur in the approximately 110 validation repertoires. Cytomegalovirus association was listed for about 150 TCR beta chains.

Here immunoSEQ multiplex PCR was the method, and the copy in TCRdb shows in-frame clones only, minus some. The table lists about 160,000 clones, under 90% of them singletons. With 3 bases clipped from V and 6 bases from J, the junction kept 5 bases outside the gene matches. This CDR3 has 14 amino acids. Germline V CDR1 and CDR2: SGHTA, FQGNSA. Turning to this clone: Its specificity is unknown.

The sequencing sample was made of PBMCs. The chain is built from TRBV7-2 and TRBJ2-4; 7 nucleotides agree with TRBD2. The receptor's source is a woman under 30 in good health and CMV-seropositive. For the CDR3, the DNA is TGTGCCAGCAGCTTGGGAGGGAGAGGAAACATTCAGTACTTC. It specifies CASSLGGRGNIQYF.